The clone carrying this T cell receptor beta chain was recorded many times. Antigen specificity is unknown. Germline CDR1 and CDR2: MDHEN and SYDVKM. Trimming pared 7 bases from V and 3 bases from J, leaving 18 bases between. This CDR3 region has 15 residues. Researchers took RNA transcripts and amplified the TCR beta CDR3 regions from them. HTBI primers were employed in a first-round RT-PCR of the TCR CDR3. One entry per CDR3 protein results from TCRdb running MiXCR on the multiplex PCR reads. This repertoire shows roughly 400,000 distinct CDR3 sequences, roughly 13% found once; its top ten account for 25% to 30%. This sample is drawn from a study of T cells in Graves' hyperthyroidism and ophthalmopathy. Study results and caveats: Before onset, by a median of around six months, the model predicted ophthalmopathy.

This clonotype originated in a man aged 50 or older with Graves' ophthalmopathy. The J gene is TRBJ2-5, the V gene TRBV28; D unclear. The sequenced material came from blood. The CDR3 sequence is CASIFHPSRKETQYF. In nucleotides, the CDR3 is TGTGCCAGCATTTTCCATCCCAGCCGGAAAGAGACCCAGTACTTC.